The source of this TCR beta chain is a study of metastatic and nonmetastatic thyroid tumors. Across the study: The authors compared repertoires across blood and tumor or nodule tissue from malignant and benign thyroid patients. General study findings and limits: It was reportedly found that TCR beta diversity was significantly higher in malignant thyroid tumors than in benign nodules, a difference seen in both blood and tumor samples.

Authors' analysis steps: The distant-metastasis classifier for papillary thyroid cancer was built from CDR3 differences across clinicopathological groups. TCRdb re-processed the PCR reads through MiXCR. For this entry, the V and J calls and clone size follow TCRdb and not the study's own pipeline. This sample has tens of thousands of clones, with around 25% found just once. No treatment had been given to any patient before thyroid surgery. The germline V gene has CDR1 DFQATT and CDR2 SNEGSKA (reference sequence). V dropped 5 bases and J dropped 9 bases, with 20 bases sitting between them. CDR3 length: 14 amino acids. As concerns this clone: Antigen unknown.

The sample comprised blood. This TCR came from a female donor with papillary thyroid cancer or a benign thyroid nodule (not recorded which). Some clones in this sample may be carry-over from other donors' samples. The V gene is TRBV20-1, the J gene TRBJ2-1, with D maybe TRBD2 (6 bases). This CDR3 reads CSAWAAGWSFEQFF. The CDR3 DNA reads TGCAGTGCTTGGGCGGCGGGATGGTCCTTTGAGCAGTTCTTC.